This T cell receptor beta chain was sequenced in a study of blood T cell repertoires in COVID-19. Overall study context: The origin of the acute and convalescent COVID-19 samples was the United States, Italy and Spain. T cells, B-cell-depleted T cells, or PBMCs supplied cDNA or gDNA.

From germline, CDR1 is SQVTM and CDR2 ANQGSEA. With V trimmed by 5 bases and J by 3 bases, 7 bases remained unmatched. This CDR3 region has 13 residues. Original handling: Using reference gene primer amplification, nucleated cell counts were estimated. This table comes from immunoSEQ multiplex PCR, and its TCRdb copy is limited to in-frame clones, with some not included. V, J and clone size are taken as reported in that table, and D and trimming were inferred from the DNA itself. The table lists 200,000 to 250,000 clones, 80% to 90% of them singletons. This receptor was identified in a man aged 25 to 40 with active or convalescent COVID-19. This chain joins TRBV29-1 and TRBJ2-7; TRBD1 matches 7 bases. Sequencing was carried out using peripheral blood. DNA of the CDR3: TGCAGCGTTTCCGGGACAGACGGCTACGAGCAGTACTTC. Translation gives CSVSGTDGYEQYF.